The sequence of this T cell receptor (beta chain) was determined in a study of cytomegalovirus exposure and HLA in healthy donors. PCR primers comprised 60 Vbeta and 13 Jbeta primers. Some clones are missing from TCRdb's copy, which holds only in-frame ones; the method was immunoSEQ multiplex PCR. The sample includes 200,000 to 250,000 clones, over 65% of them seen just once. This TCR was recovered from a human donor in good health. Material for sequencing was PBMCs.

The CDR3 DNA reads as TGTGCCAGCAGCTTATTTGCTAGCGGGAGGGGCATAGAGCAGTTCTTC. The encoded protein is CASSLFASGRGIEQFF. The rearrangement joins TRBV7-6 to TRBJ2-1; the match to TRBD2 covers 12 bases. There are 16 residues in the CDR3. Germline CDR1 SGHVS, CDR2 FNYEAQ. With V trimmed by 2 bases and J by 10 bases, 9 bases remained unmatched.